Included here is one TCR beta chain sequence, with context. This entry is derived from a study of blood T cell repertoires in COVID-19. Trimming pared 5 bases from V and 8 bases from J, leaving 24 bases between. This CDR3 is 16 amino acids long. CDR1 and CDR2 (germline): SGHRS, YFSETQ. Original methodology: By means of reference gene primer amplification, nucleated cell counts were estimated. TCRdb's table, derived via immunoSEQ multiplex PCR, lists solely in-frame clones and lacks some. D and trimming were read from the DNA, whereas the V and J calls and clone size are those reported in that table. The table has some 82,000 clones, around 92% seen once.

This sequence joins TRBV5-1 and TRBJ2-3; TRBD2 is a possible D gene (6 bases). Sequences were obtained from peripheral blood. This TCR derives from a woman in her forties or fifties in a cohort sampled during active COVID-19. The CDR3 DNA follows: TGCGCCAGCAGTCCGGCGACGGGGGTGGCCGGCGGTACGCAGTATTTT. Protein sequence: CASSPATGVAGGTQYF.